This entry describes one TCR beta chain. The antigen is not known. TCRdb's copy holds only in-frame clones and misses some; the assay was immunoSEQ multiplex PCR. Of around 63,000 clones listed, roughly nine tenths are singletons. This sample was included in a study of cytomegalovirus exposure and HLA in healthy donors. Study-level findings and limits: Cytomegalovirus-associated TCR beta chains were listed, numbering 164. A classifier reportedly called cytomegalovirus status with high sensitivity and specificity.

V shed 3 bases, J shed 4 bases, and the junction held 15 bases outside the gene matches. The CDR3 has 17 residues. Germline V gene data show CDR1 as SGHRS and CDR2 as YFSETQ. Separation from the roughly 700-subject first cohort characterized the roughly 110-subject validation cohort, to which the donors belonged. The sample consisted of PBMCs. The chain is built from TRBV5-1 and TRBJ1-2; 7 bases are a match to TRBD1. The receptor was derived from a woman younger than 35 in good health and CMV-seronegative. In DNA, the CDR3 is TGCGCCAGCAGCTCTGGGACAGCCCTGCTTGGTGGCTATGGCTACACCTTC. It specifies CASSSGTALLGGYGYTF.